This T cell receptor beta chain was obtained from a study of T cells in Graves' hyperthyroidism and ophthalmopathy (dated by TCRdb to between 2019 and 2020). The study in broad terms: Peripheral blood was sampled at the time of initial diagnosis, prior to any treatment. To identify distinguishing TCR V-J signatures, a discovery cohort of about 95 patients was used, comprising 40 to 45 with Graves' ophthalmopathy and 55 to 65 with stable Graves' hyperthyroidism. In about 6 Graves' hyperthyroidism patients, the study also compared T-cell repertoires from thyroid tissue with T-cell repertoires from blood. Prospective prediction of ophthalmopathy was tested in an independent validation cohort of approximately 19 hyperthyroidism patients and 15 to 17 patients who later progressed to ophthalmopathy. The 100 discovery patients were randomly split 7:3 into training and test sets. Following sampling, methimazole starting at 30 mg daily was given to hyperthyroidism patients, and high-dose intravenous methylprednisolone was given to ophthalmopathy patients. The paper reports TCR Vbeta CDR3 sequencing of roughly 140 peripheral blood samples: approximately 43 ophthalmopathy, under 85 hyperthyroidism and around 17 progressor patients.

This clonotype was observed at least ten times. The antigen it binds to is not known. One base away there is no much larger clone; base qualities are not given. Stable Graves' hyperthyroidism was defined as no progression to ophthalmopathy during 18 months of follow-up. Hyperthyroidism patients were newly diagnosed, had a disease duration of under 2 months, and were aged 18 to 65 years. Patients with uncontrolled infections, other autoimmune diseases, pregnancy or lactation were excluded. Diagnoses were established on the basis of clinical symptoms, serum thyroxine and TRAb, thyroid ultrasound, and orbital computed tomography. PBMCs were isolated from roughly 10 ml of fresh peripheral blood by Ficoll-Paque density gradient centrifugation. Total RNA was extracted with Trizol reagent, and quality was checked on an Agilent 2100 Bioanalyzer. From the germline V gene, CDR1 is ENHRY and CDR2 is SYGVKD. The junction carries 16 bases between V and J, which are trimmed by 11 bases and 3 bases respectively. Counted from cysteine to phenylalanine, this CDR3 has 13 amino acids. The entry retains the CDR3 DNA only, 39 bases that are in frame from base 1.

Amplification of TCR beta CDR3 regions was carried out from RNA transcripts. The TCR CDR3 was subjected to a first round of RT-PCR using the HTBI primer set and the Qiagen OneStep RT-PCR kit. The libraries were constructed in a second round of multiplex PCR and then size-selected and purified. Paired-end sequencing of the libraries was performed with 100 bp reads on an Illumina HiSeq2000. In the source study's methods: SOAPnuke was used to process the raw data, throwing out any read that contained adapters or uncalled bases, had a mean Phred below 15, or lacked an exact constant-primer or identifier match. COPE v1.2.5 was used to merge high-quality paired reads, and clonotypes were defined as unique nucleotide sequences. Clonotypes were aligned to IMGT TRBV, TRBD and TRBJ reference segments using MiTCR v1.1. The analysis included only V-J combinations with a frequency above 0.0001, which together covered roughly 99% of the repertoires. The TCS score was defined as F50 (clonal expansion) divided by E x V (chaos), with BLOSUM62-based TCRdist calculated between CDR3 peptides within each V-J. Welch's t-statistics and random forest reduced around 510 V-J features to 10 to 15, which were used in a naive Bayes classifier (R e1071). TCRdb reprocessed the public reads (quality trimming at Q25 with fastp, clone calling with MiXCR) and kept in-frame beta chains. Rows merge per CDR3 protein into single entries with the most common DNA and genes. The V and J calls here are based on TCRdb, not the publication. This sample is represented by around 350,000 distinct CDR3 sequences; 19% of them were singletons. Of the sample, about 3.7% falls within the top ten clones.

Broader findings and caveats from the paper: No statistical method was used to set the sample size in advance, and investigators knew the group allocation. In validation, the model predicted progression to ophthalmopathy a median of roughly 6.5 months before onset, with 70% to 71% sensitivity and roughly 73% specificity. Most expanded thyroid clonotypes (frequency above 0.001) were also detected in blood, a finding suggesting that blood repertoires may reflect thyroid immune responses. A 13 V-J signature model separated ophthalmopathy from stable hyperthyroidism, with just over 85% sensitivity and roughly 82% specificity in cross-validation and 80%/75% in testing.

The TCR comes from a woman younger than 30 with Graves' hyperthyroidism. The sample was blood. This sequence uses TRBV10-3 and TRBJ1-2; TRBD1 might be the D gene, on 5 matching bases. The CDR3 here reads CAFRETGDYGYTF. The base sequence is TGTGCCTTCCGTGAAACAGGAGACTATGGCTACACCTTC.